This TCR beta chain was retrieved from a study of shared clonotypes between healthy human individuals. Method: immunoSEQ multiplex PCR; TCRdb's copy keeps in-frame clones and lacks some. The data show nearly 1,000,000 clones, with over 60% seen just once and about 1.5% held by the top ten. This clone was detected only a few times. Germline lookup yields CDR1 SGHVS and CDR2 FNYEAQ. This CDR3 has 13 residues. Trimming stripped 1 base from V and 7 bases from J, with 8 bases between. V gene TRBV7-6 combines with J gene TRBJ2-1; D gene unclear. This clonotype originated in a man between 18 and 35 years old in good health. What was sequenced was memory CD4+ T cells sorted from blood. Subset given: CD45RA-negative fraction. The DNA for the CDR3 is TGTGCCAGCAGCTTAGGCACTGCTAATGAGCAGTTCTTC. It specifies CASSLGTANEQFF.